This is a list of T cell receptor beta chains from one sample in a study of T-cell memory formation after mild COVID-19. A single record per CDR3 protein comes from TCRdb applying MiXCR to the 5' RACE reads. The sample holds about 270,000 distinct CDR3 sequences, about 16% seen once. The source material was PBMCs or a T cell subset sorted from them (not recorded which). These receptors were collected from a man aged 18-30 years who had mild COVID-19 (a few samples of this study predate the infection). Cell type and time point are not known. CDR3s include the opening cysteine and the closing phenylalanine or tryptophan. A D gene is named only where the DNA matches it firmly. Expanded clones are given a class, and other clones once, few, many or no size at all.

clone_size j_call v_call d_call cdr3_nt cdr3_aa
NA TRBJ1-1 TRBV2 NA TGTGCCAGCAGTGAATATATCGAAGCTTTCTTT CASSEYIEAFF
few TRBJ2-4 TRBV15 NA TGTGCCACCTCCGGGACCCGCCAGGGCATTCAGTACTTC CATSGTRQGIQYF
few TRBJ2-3 TRBV30 NA TGTGCCTGGAGTGACGCCACAGATACGCAGTATTTT CAWSDATDTQYF
NA TRBJ1-1 TRBV11-2 NA TGTGCCTCAAAGAACACTGAAGCTTTCTTT CASKNTEAFF
many TRBJ1-2 TRBV6-5 TRBD1 TGTGCCAGCAGACCAGGGGGCCCCTATGGCTACACCTTC CASRPGGPYGYTF
NA TRBJ2-1 TRBV29-1 NA TGCAGCGTGGATGACAGGATCGCCTACAATGAGCAGTTCTTC CSVDDRIAYNEQFF
few TRBJ2-5 TRBV7-9 NA TGTGCCACCCTGCAAGAGACCCAGTACTTC CATLQETQYF
many TRBJ2-3 TRBV7-2 TRBD2 TGTGCCAGCGCAAGTAGCGGGGCTACAGATACGCAGTATTTT CASASSGATDTQYF
few TRBJ1-2 TRBV5-4 NA TGTGCCAGCAGCCCCGCCCCAGGTGACCCTGGAGGCTACACCTTC CASSPAPGDPGGYTF
NA TRBJ1-1 TRBV25-1 NA TGTGCCAGCAGTGAATCGGGGGCCCTGAACACTGAAGCTTTCTTT CASSESGALNTEAFF
NA TRBJ2-5 TRBV5-1 NA TGCGCCAGCAGTAGGGACTTCGCGGAGACCCAGTACTTC CASSRDFAETQYF
NA TRBJ1-2 TRBV16 NA TGTGCCAGCAGCCAAGATCGGACAGACTACACCTTC CASSQDRTDYTF
few TRBJ2-2 TRBV7-2 TRBD2 TGTGCCAGCAGGGGGACTAGTAACACCGGGGAGCTGTTTTTT CASRGTSNTGELFF
many TRBJ1-4 TRBV7-9 NA TGTGCCAGCGCGAAATGGGAGGAGCGTGAAAAACTGTTTTTT CASAKWEEREKLFF
NA TRBJ2-5 TRBV3-1 NA TGTGCCAGCAGCCTGGAGTGGGAGACCCAGTACTTC CASSLEWETQYF
few TRBJ1-5 TRBV4-3 NA TGCGCCAGCAGCCAAGTCCCAGATAGCAATCAGCCCCAGCATTTT CASSQVPDSNQPQHF
few TRBJ2-1 TRBV5-1 NA TGCGCCAGCAGGAGGGAAACCTTCAATGAGCAGTTCTTC CASRRETFNEQFF
few TRBJ2-7 TRBV4-1 NA TGCGCCAGCAGCCCCACCGGGTGGAGGGGCGAGCAGTACTTC CASSPTGWRGEQYF
few TRBJ1-5 TRBV12-3/TRBV12-4 NA TGTGCCAGCAGTTTAGCCCGGTATCAGCCCCAGCATTTT CASSLARYQPQHF
NA TRBJ1-4 TRBV11-2 NA TGTGCCAGCAGCTCCGGGGACGGGGCGATATGGAGTGAAAAACTGTTTTTT CASSSGDGAIWSEKLFF
few TRBJ2-1 TRBV5-7 NA TGTGCCAGCATCCTCCCCAATGAGCAGTTCTTC CASILPNEQFF
many TRBJ1-2 TRBV10-3 NA TGTGCCATCAGTGAGTCCGGGGGCGCGGGCTATGGCTACACCTTC CAISESGGAGYGYTF
NA TRBJ2-3 TRBV20-1 NA TGCAGTGCTCCAAAAAGTGTGGGTATAGATACGCAGTATTTT CSAPKSVGIDTQYF
NA TRBJ1-5 TRBV20-1 NA TGCAGTGCTGACAACACGGGGGTGAGTCAGCCCCAGCATTTT CSADNTGVSQPQHF
NA TRBJ2-6 TRBV12-5 NA TGTGCTAGTGCCCCGGAGGGGGCCAACGTCCTGACTTTC CASAPEGANVLTF
NA TRBJ2-7 TRBV6-1 NA TGTGCCAGCAGACTTGCCAAGGGCTCCTACGAGCAGTACTTC CASRLAKGSYEQYF
NA TRBJ1-2 TRBV4-1 NA TGCGCCAGCAGCCGGGTTTTTGGGGGTGACTATGGCTACACCTTC CASSRVFGGDYGYTF
many TRBJ2-5 TRBV2 NA TGTGCCAGCAGTGCGTACCAAGAGACCCAGTACTTC CASSAYQETQYF
NA TRBJ2-5 TRBV2 TRBD1 TGTGCCAGCAGCGGGGACAGGGCCGGGGAAGAGACCCAGTACTTC CASSGDRAGEETQYF
NA TRBJ2-3 TRBV7-3 NA TGTGCCAGCAGCGAAGGAGGGGGGGGCACAGATACGCAGTATTTT CASSEGGGGTDTQYF
NA TRBJ1-1 TRBV28 NA TGTGCCAGCAGTTTTTCCACGCACACTGAAGCTTTCTTT CASSFSTHTEAFF
few TRBJ1-1 TRBV10-3 NA TGTGCCACCGGGCAGGGGGAAGCTTTCTTT CATGQGEAFF
NA TRBJ2-2 TRBV28 NA TGTGCCAGCAGGGCCCCCACGAACACCGGGGAGCTGTTTTTT CASRAPTNTGELFF
many TRBJ1-2 TRBV6-1 TRBD1 TGTGCCAGCAGTGAGACAGGGGCAACTAACTATGGCTACACCTTC CASSETGATNYGYTF
many TRBJ1-6 TRBV6-2/TRBV6-3 NA TGTGCCAGCAGACCGTCCGGAGGTGCCGGAATAAATTCACCCCTCCACTTT CASRPSGGAGINSPLHF
few TRBJ2-3 TRBV19 NA TGTGCCAGTGGGGTCCGCGGAGATACGCAGTATTTT CASGVRGDTQYF
NA TRBJ2-3 TRBV20-1 NA TGCAGTGCTAGAGATCTGAGGGGGGCAGGCACAGATACGCAGTATTTT CSARDLRGAGTDTQYF
NA TRBJ2-5 TRBV6-2/TRBV6-3 NA TGTGCCAGCGGACTCGTCGGGGGATCGGGGTCGGAGACCCAGTACTTC CASGLVGGSGSETQYF
NA TRBJ1-6 TRBV30 TRBD1 TGTGCCTGGAGTGGGACAGGTGATTCACCCCTCCACTTT CAWSGTGDSPLHF
many TRBJ2-7 TRBV5-1 NA TGCGCCAGCAGCTGGGGGAGACACGGCGAGCAGTACTTC CASSWGRHGEQYF
few TRBJ1-2 TRBV7-2 NA TGTGCCAGCAGCCGCGGACAGCCGAACTATGGCTACACCTTC CASSRGQPNYGYTF